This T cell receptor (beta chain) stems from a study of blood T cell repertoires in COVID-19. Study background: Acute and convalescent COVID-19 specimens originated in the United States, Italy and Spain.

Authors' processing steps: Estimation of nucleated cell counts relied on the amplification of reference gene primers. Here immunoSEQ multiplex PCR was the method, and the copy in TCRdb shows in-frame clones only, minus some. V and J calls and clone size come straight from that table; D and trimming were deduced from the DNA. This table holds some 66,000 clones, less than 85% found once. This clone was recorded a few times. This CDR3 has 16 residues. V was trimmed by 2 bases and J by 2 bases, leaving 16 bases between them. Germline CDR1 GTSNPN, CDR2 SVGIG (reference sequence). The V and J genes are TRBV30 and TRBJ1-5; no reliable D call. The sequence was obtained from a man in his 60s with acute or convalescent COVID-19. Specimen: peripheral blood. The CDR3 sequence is CAWSPRGRIGNQPQHF. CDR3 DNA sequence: TGTGCCTGGAGTCCCAGAGGTCGGATAGGCAATCAGCCCCAGCATTTT.